The clone carrying this T cell receptor beta chain was observed a few times. Its antigen is not known. The genomic DNA of each subset was split evenly across several immunoSEQ plates. The repertoire was sequenced with immunoSEQ multiplex PCR; TCRdb's copy has only in-frame clones and lacks some. The sample shows a few hundred thousand clones, roughly three quarters of them seen only once. Healthy HIV-negative adults without recent acute infections or vaccinations served as donors. There were only Caucasian adults among the donors, and all lived in Nashville, Tennessee. The sample belongs to a study of shared clonotypes between healthy human individuals. Study results and limitations: Measured sharing among donors was expected to vary with sequencing depth.

Per the germline V gene, CDR1 is SGHTA and CDR2 is FQGNSA. The V and J ends lost 4 bases and 3 bases respectively, with 9 bases between them. The CDR3 totals 13 residues. This sequence originates from a woman in her 40s in good health. Some clones in this sample may be carry-over from other donors' samples. The sample taken for sequencing was PBMCs. The gene calls are TRBV7-2 and TRBJ1-2, with TRBD1 as a possible D gene (6 bases). CDR3 protein: CASSYRVDYGYTF. Here the CDR3 DNA reads TGTGCCAGCAGCTACAGGGTGGACTATGGCTACACCTTC.